These 19 T cell receptor beta chains were sequenced from one sample in a study of somatic mutations in cytotoxic T cells in rheumatoid arthritis. Sequencing was performed with immunoSEQ multiplex PCR; in TCRdb, only in-frame clones are kept and a portion is missing. The top ten hold approximately 20% of the sample, which has over 8,000 clones, around 81% seen once. Sequences were obtained from CD8+ T cells sorted from blood. These receptors were taken from a woman aged 45 to 65 in good health.

This sequence joins TRBV7-6 and TRBJ2-5; weak D call: TRBD2 (6 bases). V lost 4 bases, J lost 6 bases, and 15 bases lay in between. Germline CDR1 SGHVS, CDR2 FNYEAQ. This CDR3 has 14 amino acids. The DNA of the CDR3 is TGTGCCAGCAGCTCATCGGGGGAGGAGCAGACCCAGTACTTC. Translated, it gives CASSSSGEEQTQYF.

This chain joins TRBV6-1 and TRBJ2-7, with TRBD2 as a possible D gene (6 bases). The CDR3 is 15 amino acids. The V and J ends lost 4 bases and 2 bases respectively, with 15 bases between them. Germline V gene sequence: CDR1 MNHNS, CDR2 SASEGT. This CDR3 is CASSVTGGGTYEQYF. Here the CDR3 DNA reads TGTGCCAGCAGTGTAACAGGAGGAGGGACCTACGAGCAGTACTTC.

This chain links TRBV2 with TRBJ2-7; 7 positions agree with TRBD2. The CDR3 covers 16 residues. Trimming took 4 bases from V and 5 from J; bases not matched to a gene: 14. CDR1 and CDR2 (germline): SNHLY, FYNNEI. CDR3: CASSANMGGPRNEQYF. The CDR3 coding sequence is TGTGCCAGCAGTGCTAACATGGGAGGGCCAAGGAACGAGCAGTACTTC.

This chain joins TRBV9 and TRBJ1-2, with TRBD1 as a possible D gene (5 bases). Germline CDR1 reads SGDLS; CDR2 reads YYNGEE. This CDR3 region has 14 residues. Trimming shortened V by 2 bases and J by 4 bases, and 12 bases separated the two germline ends. CDR3 loop: CASSVGGGGYGYTF. The CDR3 DNA reads TGTGCCAGCAGCGTTGGGGGGGGTGGCTATGGCTACACCTTC. The full variable domain, its missing parts supplied by reference TRBV9 and TRBJ1-2, is DSGVTQTPKHLITATGQRVTLRCSPRSGDLSVYWYQQSLDQGLQFLIQYYNGEERAKGNILERFSAQQFPDLHSELNLSSLELGDSALYFCASSVGGGGYGYTFGSGTRLTVV.

This chain joins TRBV10-1 and TRBJ2-3, with 8 nucleotides matching TRBD2. V lost 2 bases to trimming and J lost 4 bases; unmatched junction nucleotides: 11. Germline V lookup: CDR1 WNHNN, CDR2 SYGVQD (reference sequence). The CDR3 consists of 17 residues. The CDR3 nucleotides read TGCGCCAGCAGTGAGGGCTTGAGCGGGGGCCCGCCAGATACGCAGTATTTT. It translates to CASSEGLSGGPPDTQYF.

The count of this clone is one. The rearrangement links TRBV9 to TRBJ2-1; 12 positions match TRBD1. The V gene's germline CDR1 is SGDLS and CDR2 YYNGEE. The CDR3 extends over 17 amino acids. Germline trimming cut 4 bases from V and 8 bases from J; bases unmatched to any gene: 13. The CDR3 loop reads CASSPGGDRGLSDEQFF. Here the CDR3 DNA reads TGTGCCAGCAGCCCAGGGGGGGACAGGGGGCTTAGCGATGAGCAGTTCTTC.

This chain connects TRBV4-1 to TRBJ1-2; a weak D match, TRBD1 (6 bases). The CDR3 covers 14 residues. Deletions cut 0 bases from V and 8 bases from J, with 13 bases between. Germline V CDR1 and CDR2: MGHRA, YSYEKL. Here the CDR3 reads CASSQDPGAYGYTF. CDR3 in DNA: TGCGCCAGCAGCCAAGATCCAGGGGCCTACGGCTACACCTTC.

The chain links TRBV12-2 to TRBJ2-1; TRBD1 is the table's D call, not checked against the DNA. TRBV12-2 is a known pseudogene. CDR3 length: 17 amino acids. Here the CDR3 DNA reads TGTGCAAGTCGCTTAAGGCCCAGGCAGGGGGCAAGGAATGAGCAGTTCTTC. This sequence encodes CASRLRPRQGARNEQFF.

This chain links TRBV5-1 with TRBJ2-3, with TRBD2 matching 11 bases. J lost 0 bases, V lost 0 bases, and 0 bases had no gene match. The CDR3 has 16 residues. CDR1 and CDR2 from the germline V gene are SGHRS and YFSETQ. The CDR3 reads CASSLGTSGSTDTQYF. CDR3 sequence (DNA): TGCGCCAGCAGCTTGGGGACTAGCGGGAGCACAGATACGCAGTATTTT.

This clone was seen more than once but under ten times. This chain connects TRBV29-1 to TRBJ1-1, with 7 bases aligning to TRBD1. The CDR3 covers 13 residues. Germline V CDR1 and CDR2: SQVTM, ANQGSEA. Trimming removed 5 bases from V and 5 bases from J; junction bases left unmatched: 8. Here the CDR3 reads CSVWDPRGTEAFF. The CDR3 coding sequence is TGCAGCGTTTGGGACCCCAGGGGGACTGAAGCTTTCTTT. Supplemented by reference TRBV29-1 and TRBJ1-1, the full variable domain reads SAVISQKPSRDICQRGTSLTIQCQVDSQVTMMFWYRQQPGQSLTLIATANQGSEATYESGFVIDKFPISRPNLTFSTLTVSNMSPEDSSIYLCSVWDPRGTEAFFGQGTRLTVV.

This clone was seen once. This chain joins TRBV5-4 and TRBJ2-7, with D unresolved. From germline, CDR1 is SGHNT and CDR2 YYREEE (reference sequence). V lost 4 bases and J lost 0, with 11 bases in between. The CDR3 contains 14 residues. In nucleotides, the CDR3 is TGTGCCAGCAGCGAGACATTGAGCTCCTACGAGCAGTACTTC. Its translation is CASSETLSSYEQYF.

By share of the sample, this clone is large. One end of the junction does not line up with germline, which may come from a read error. The rearrangement links TRBV13 to TRBJ2-1, with no clear D. Germline V gives CDR1 PRHDT, CDR2 FYEKMQ (reference sequence). CDR3 length: 13 residues. The CDR3 bases are TGTGCCAGCAGCCTAGGACCTTTCCCGGGGCAGTTCTTC. Its protein product is CASSLGPFPGQFF.

The chain carries TRBV15 and TRBJ2-7, with D possibly matching TRBD2 (6 bases). CDR3 length: 14 residues. Germline CDR1 and CDR2: LNHNV and YYDKDF (reference sequence). The V end was cut by 5 bases, the J end by 6 bases, with 17 bases between. CDR3 residues: CATSPGTDVFEQYF. CDR3 coding DNA: TGTGCCACCAGCCCCGGGACTGACGTTTTCGAGCAGTACTTC. Full variable domain (outside the CDR3, taken from reference TRBV15 and TRBJ2-7): DAMVIQNPRYQVTQFGKPVTLSCSQTLNHNVMYWYQQKSSQAPKLLFHYYDKDFNNEADTPDNFQSRRPNTSFCFLDIRSPGLGDTAMYLCATSPGTDVFEQYFGPGTRLTVT.

The CDR3 reads CASSRAENSPSRTDTQYF. Written as DNA, the CDR3 is TGTGCCAGCAGCCGAGCCGAAAATTCCCCTTCCCGCACAGATACGCAGTATTTT. The chain joins TRBV7-9 to TRBJ2-3; D remains ambiguous. Germline V CDR1 and CDR2: SEHNR, FQNEAQ (reference sequence). V lost 5 bases and J lost 1, with 22 bases in between. This CDR3 comprises 18 residues.

The CDR3 sequence is CASRGGLLEQYF. DNA of the CDR3: TGCGCCAGCAGGGGAGGACTCCTTGAGCAGTACTTC. The chain combines TRBV10-2 with TRBJ2-7, with TRBD2 as a possible D gene (6 bases). Germline CDR1 is WSHSY and CDR2 is SAAADI. Trimming left V 6 bases short and J 7 bases short, with 13 bases between. The CDR3 spans 12 residues.

This chain's CDR3 is CASSVAGSDSYEQYF. For the CDR3, the DNA is TGTGCCAGCAGCGTAGCGGGTAGCGACTCCTACGAGCAGTACTTC. The chain couples TRBV9 to TRBJ2-7, with D perhaps matching TRBD2 (5 bases). V dropped 0 bases and J dropped 0 bases, with 10 bases sitting between them. From germline, CDR1 is SGDLS and CDR2 YYNGEE. The CDR3 extends over 15 amino acids.

The genes are TRBV28 and TRBJ1-2; possibly TRBD1 for D (5 bases). Trimming left V 3 bases short and J 1 base short, with 15 bases between. The CDR3 runs to 16 residues. CDR1 and CDR2 from the germline V gene are MDHEN and SYDVKM. Written as DNA, the CDR3 is TGTGCCAGCAGTTTGGGGCAGGAGATCCTTAACTATGGCTACACCTTC. Its translation is CASSLGQEILNYGYTF.

The rearrangement joins TRBV11-2 to TRBJ2-7; 9 bases are shared with TRBD1. V was pared by 1 base and J by 1 base, with 8 bases of the junction left unmatched. Germline V CDR1 and CDR2: SGHAT, FQNNGV. This CDR3 has 17 residues. CDR3 protein: CASSLGKGTGPSYEQYF. The CDR3, as DNA: TGTGCCAGCAGCTTAGGGAAAGGGACAGGGCCTTCCTACGAGCAGTACTTC.

The V and J genes are TRBV28 and TRBJ1-1; perhaps TRBD1 as D (5 bases). Germline V lookup: CDR1 MDHEN, CDR2 SYDVKM. CDR3 size: 13 residues. The V and J ends lost 6 bases and 7 bases respectively, with 15 bases between them. CDR3 amino acids: CASRGRVENEAFF. CDR3 nucleotides: TGTGCCAGCAGGGGCAGGGTAGAGAATGAAGCTTTCTTT.